Listed here are 16 T cell receptor beta chains from one sample, sequenced in a study of somatic mutations in cytotoxic T cells in rheumatoid arthritis. The assay was immunoSEQ multiplex PCR, and TCRdb's table has in-frame clones only and misses some. This sample has some 16,000 clones, with 75% to 85% found just once. Sequencing was carried out using CD8+ T cells sorted from blood. The receptors shown here come from an adult with rheumatoid arthritis.

The chain couples TRBV7-9 to TRBJ1-1; D not resolved. The germline gives CDR1 SEHNR, CDR2 FQNEAQ (reference sequence). V lost 6 bases and J 0 bases, leaving 11 bases between the germline ends. The CDR3 consists of 14 residues. CDR3 sequence (DNA): TGTGCCAGCAGTTCAATGAAGATGAACACTGAAGCTTTCTTT. It yields the protein CASSSMKMNTEAFF. The variable domain in full, with the rest retrieved from reference TRBV7-9 and TRBJ1-1, is DTGVSQNPRHKITKRGQNVTFRCDPISEHNRLYWYRQTLGQGPEFLTYFQNEAQLEKSRLLSDRFSAERPKGSFSTLEIQRTEQGDSAMYLCASSSMKMNTEAFFGQGTRLTVV.

The chain links TRBV29-1 to TRBJ2-7, with 8 bases lining up with TRBD1. CDR1 SQVTM and CDR2 ANQGSEA come from the germline V gene. V dropped 0 bases and J dropped 2; count of bases not matched to a gene: 9. The length of the CDR3 is 16 residues. CDR3 sequence: CSVEDAQGGAAYEQYF. DNA of the CDR3: TGCAGCGTTGAAGACGCACAGGGGGGCGCCGCCTACGAGCAGTACTTC.

J is TRBJ2-1 and V is TRBV11-1; 11 nucleotides agree with TRBD2. CDR1 is SGHAT and CDR2 is FQDESV in the germline V gene (reference sequence). Trimming took 5 bases from V and 3 from J; bases not matched to a gene: 9. CDR3 length equals 17 residues. The CDR3 region has the DNA TGTGCCAGCAGCGGCGGGACTAGCGGACATTACTACAATGAGCAGTTCTTC. It translates to CASSGGTSGHYYNEQFF. Drawing the rest from reference TRBV11-1 and TRBJ2-1, the complete variable domain is EAEVAQSPRYKITEKSQAVAFWCDPISGHATLYWYRQILGQGPELLVQFQDESVVDDSQLPKDRFSAERLKGVDSTLKIQPAELGDSAMYLCASSGGTSGHYYNEQFFGPGTRLTVL.

This clone occurred once. The chain uses TRBV4-1 and TRBJ1-1, with TRBD1 matching over 9 bases. This CDR3 spans 15 amino acids. Trimming cost V 3 bases and J 5 bases; bases outside gene matches: 7. Germline V gives CDR1 MGHRA, CDR2 YSYEKL. CDR3 in DNA: TGCGCCAGCAGCCACGGGGGGACAGGGAGGACTGAAGCTTTCTTT. This encodes CASSHGGTGRTEAFF.

About this clone itself: Distinct nucleotide sequences in the sample also encode this CDR3. The genes are TRBV7-9 and TRBJ1-1; D is ambiguous. The CDR3 sequence is 11 residues long. Per the germline V gene, CDR1 is SEHNR and CDR2 is FQNEAQ (reference sequence). V gave up 1 base and J gave up 8 bases, with 5 bases separating them. This chain's CDR3 is CASSLGTEAFF. The DNA of the CDR3 is TGTGCCAGCAGCTTAGGAACAGAAGCTTTCTTT.

The V gene is TRBV29-1, the J gene TRBJ2-7; 8 bases align to TRBD1. Trimming cost V 3 bases and J 3 bases; bases outside gene matches: 10. The CDR3 runs 15 residues. The germline V gene has CDR1 SQVTM and CDR2 ANQGSEA. The CDR3 nucleotides read TGCAGCGTTGAGTTGTTTCTACAGGGGGTCTACGAGCAGTACTTC. It yields the protein CSVELFLQGVYEQYF.

V usage is TRBV6-5 and J usage is TRBJ2-2; D gene uncertain. The germline gives CDR1 MNHEY, CDR2 SVGAGI. The ends were cut back, 2 bases at V and 7 bases at J, with 11 bases in the middle. CDR3 length: 14 residues. Here the CDR3 reads CASSYTAFGGELFF. In nucleotides, the CDR3 is TGTGCCAGCAGTTACACAGCTTTTGGCGGGGAGCTGTTTTTT.

The CDR3 sequence is CASSQGASSYEQYF. The CDR3 DNA reads as TGCGCCAGCAGCCAAGGGGCTAGCAGCTACGAGCAGTACTTC. This chain joins TRBV4-3 and TRBJ2-7; D may be TRBD2 (5 bases). V lost 1 base, J lost 3 bases, and 10 bases lay in between. From germline, CDR1 is LGHNA and CDR2 YSLEER. The length of the CDR3 is 14 residues.

The chain carries TRBV9 and TRBJ1-2; D unclear. V lost 1 base, J lost 4 bases, and 14 bases lay in between. The CDR3 is 15 amino acids. The germline CDR1 and CDR2 sequences are SGDLS and YYNGEE. The CDR3 DNA reads TGTGCCAGCAGCGTAAACCCGGGAGGTATCTATGGCTACACCTTC. As protein: CASSVNPGGIYGYTF.

The rearrangement joins TRBV11-3 to TRBJ2-1, with D perhaps given as TRBD1 or TRBD2 (5 bases each). CDR3 size: 14 residues. Trimming took off 4 bases at V and 7 bases at J, with 14 bases between the two ends. Germline V gene sequence: CDR1 SGHNT, CDR2 YENEEA. DNA for the CDR3: TGTGCCAGCAGCTCGGGACGGAAGATTAATGAGCAGTTCTTC. It is translated as CASSSGRKINEQFF.

The genes are TRBV5-1 and TRBJ2-5; a possible D gene is TRBD2 (6 bases). Germline V lookup: CDR1 SGHRS, CDR2 YFSETQ. The CDR3 consists of 15 residues. The CDR3 DNA follows: TGCGCTTCCCGGCCCTATGGCGGGATCAGGGAGACCCAGTACTTC. It encodes CASRPYGGIRETQYF.

The chain links TRBV19 to TRBJ2-1; 8 bases match TRBD2. CDR1 is LNHDA and CDR2 is SQIVND in the germline V gene (reference sequence). Unmatched junction bases numbered 11, after V lost 2 bases and J lost 8 bases. The CDR3 totals 16 residues. CDR3 region: CASSILRGGRWDEQFF. Written as DNA, the CDR3 is TGTGCCAGTAGTATACTACGCGGGGGGAGGTGGGATGAGCAGTTCTTC. Full variable domain (remainder filled in from reference TRBV19 and TRBJ2-1): DGGITQSPKYLFRKEGQNVTLSCEQNLNHDAMYWYRQDPGQGLRLIYYSQIVNDFQKGDIAEGYSVSREKKESFPLTVTSAQKNPTAFYLCASSILRGGRWDEQFFGPGTRLTVL.

This chain uses TRBV6-6 with TRBJ1-2; possibly TRBD1 for D (5 bases). The V gene lost 8 bases and the J gene lost 6 bases, with 16 bases spanning the gap. CDR3 length equals 13 residues. Germline-derived CDR1 and CDR2 are MNHNY and SVGAGI (reference sequence). This CDR3 reads CASGKPGLDGYTF. CDR3 in DNA: TGTGCCAGCGGGAAGCCAGGGTTGGATGGCTACACCTTC.

The CDR3 DNA follows: TGTGCCAGCAGCTCGGTGGCAGGGCGGTCCTACGAGCAGTACTTC. It codes for CASSSVAGRSYEQYF. This chain uses TRBV7-9 with TRBJ2-7; TRBD1 is a possible D gene (5 bases). V dropped 4 bases and J dropped 1 base, with 14 bases sitting between them. The CDR3 is 15 amino acids. Germline V CDR1 and CDR2: SEHNR, FQNEAQ (reference sequence).

The CDR3 DNA follows: TGCAGCGTTGGAAACACTGAAGCTTTCTTT. It specifies CSVGNTEAFF. The chain uses TRBV29-1 and TRBJ1-1; D is unclear. The germline gives CDR1 SQVTM, CDR2 ANQGSEA. V lost 4 bases to trimming and J lost 2 bases, with 2 bases between them. The CDR3 has 10 amino acids.

The genes are TRBV19 and TRBJ2-7; 13 positions agree with TRBD2. Germline loops: CDR1 LNHDA, CDR2 SQIVND (reference sequence). J gave up 3 bases and V 11 bases, and 10 bases lay outside the gene matches. CDR3 length: 15 residues. The CDR3 spells CAASPGLAGVYEQYF. CDR3 bases: TGTGCCGCCAGTCCTGGACTAGCGGGAGTCTACGAGCAGTACTTC.